This T cell receptor (beta chain) was observed in a study of blood T cell repertoires in COVID-19. The table came from immunoSEQ multiplex PCR; TCRdb's copy has only in-frame clones and leaves some out. The top ten hold about 0.83% of the sample, which has a few hundred thousand clones, 91% seen once. Trimming cost V 8 bases and J 7 bases, with 15 bases left between them. There are 14 residues in the CDR3. Germline CDR1 LNHDA, CDR2 SQIVND (reference sequence). The study recruited people aged 18 to 89 years across about 25 US areas. The sequencing sample was made of PBMCs or T cells enriched from blood (not recorded which). This TCR was sampled from a woman aged 40-49 years who had been exposed to COVID-19. J is TRBJ1-6 and V is TRBV19, with D perhaps matching TRBD1 (6 bases). The CDR3 sequence: CASQYRVENSPLHF. DNA of the CDR3: TGTGCCAGTCAATACAGGGTGGAGAATTCACCCCTCCACTTT.